This T cell receptor (beta chain) was identified during a study of shared clonotypes between healthy human individuals. Study-wide results and limits: Around 5% of naive CD4 clonotypes were common to four donors. Memory subsets generally showed lower estimated richness than naive subsets.

Remarks on this clone: What it binds is unknown.

The CDR3 runs to 13 residues. From germline, CDR1 is SGDLS and CDR2 YYNGEE. Trimming pared 0 bases from V and 5 bases from J, leaving 6 bases between. The assay was carried out at the deep level. Over several immunoSEQ plates, each subset's genomic DNA was distributed in even portions. Produced via immunoSEQ multiplex PCR; TCRdb's table is partial and in-frame only. Seen here are some 360,000 clones, roughly 80% observed once, and the top ten hold over 9.5%. Sequencing input: memory CD4+ T cells sorted from blood. This sample's subset: CD45RA-negative fraction. This chain connects TRBV9 to TRBJ2-1; D unresolved. The sequence was collected from a man aged 25-45 years in good health. The DNA of the CDR3 is TGTGCCAGCAGCGTAGCCACGAACAATGAGCAGTTCTTC. Translated: CASSVATNNEQFF.